This T cell receptor (beta chain) was captured in a study of T cell changes during pregnancy in multiple sclerosis. The CDR3 consists of 15 residues. Germline assignment: CDR1 LNHDA and CDR2 SQIVND (reference sequence). V trimming: 7 bases; J trimming: 4 bases; junction bases outside the gene matches: 5. Using immunoSEQ multiplex PCR, the repertoire was profiled, and TCRdb retains in-frame clones only, with some absent. The repertoire holds over 75,000 clones, with 92% as singletons. The chain employs TRBV19 and TRBJ2-3; 13 bases map to TRBD2. Sequenced material: peripheral blood, taken in the first trimester of pregnancy. The clonotype originates from a female donor with multiple sclerosis, enrolled in a pregnancy study. This CDR3 is CASTGLAGVADTQYF. CDR3 in DNA: TGTGCCAGTACTGGACTAGCGGGAGTGGCAGATACGCAGTATTTT.